Below, one T cell receptor beta chain is given with its context. The sample is drawn from a study of cytomegalovirus exposure and HLA in healthy donors. With 6 bases removed from V and 6 bases from J, the gap between germline ends came to 12 bases. Looked up from germline, CDR1 is SEHNR and CDR2 is FQNEAQ (reference sequence). This CDR3 is built from 14 residues. Amplification used 60 Vbeta primers and 13 Jbeta primers. Profiled with immunoSEQ multiplex PCR; TCRdb holds only in-frame clones, not every one. In the table there are approximately 74,000 clones, 80% to 90% of which are singletons. The genes are TRBV7-9 and TRBJ1-6; tentative D call: TRBD1 (5 bases). The source material was PBMCs. This sequence originates from a woman between 25 and 40 years old in good health and CMV-seronegative. CDR3 protein: CASRAGGRNSPLHF. In DNA form, the CDR3 reads TGTGCCAGCAGAGCCGGGGGTCGTAATTCACCCCTCCACTTT.